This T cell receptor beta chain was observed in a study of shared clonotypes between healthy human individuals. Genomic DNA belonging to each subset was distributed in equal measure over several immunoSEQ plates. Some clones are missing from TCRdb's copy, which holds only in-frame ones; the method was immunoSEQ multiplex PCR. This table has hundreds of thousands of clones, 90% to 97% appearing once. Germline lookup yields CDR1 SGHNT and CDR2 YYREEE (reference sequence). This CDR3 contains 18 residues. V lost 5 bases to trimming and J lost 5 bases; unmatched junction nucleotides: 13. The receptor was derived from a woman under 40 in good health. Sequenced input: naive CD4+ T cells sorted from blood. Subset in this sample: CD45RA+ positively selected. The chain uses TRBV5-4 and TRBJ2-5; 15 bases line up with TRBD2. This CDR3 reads CASRVKGLAGGPGETQYF. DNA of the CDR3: TGTGCCAGCAGGGTCAAAGGACTAGCGGGAGGGCCGGGGGAGACCCAGTACTTC.